This T cell receptor (beta chain) appears in the sequencing data of a study of OX40 agonist ivuxolimab in advanced cancers. Study background: Ivuxolimab, an antibody acting as an agonist of OX40 (CD134), was used to treat patients.

Generated by immunoSEQ multiplex PCR, the TCRdb table keeps only in-frame clones and is missing some. The sample records almost 45,000 clones, roughly 90% being singletons. Patients had blood sampled at baseline and again on cycle 4 day 1 and cycle 7 day 1. The CDR3 is 13 amino acids. Germline values: CDR1 SGDLS, CDR2 YYNGEE. Trimming took off 5 bases at V and 6 bases at J, with 11 bases between the two ends. The sequence was collected from an adult with an advanced solid tumor such as melanoma, head and neck, liver or kidney cancer. This rearrangement joins TRBV9 to TRBJ2-2; D may be TRBD2 (5 bases). Sequenced here: CD4+ or CD8+ T cells sorted from blood, sampled in a trial of the OX40 agonist ivuxolimab. The CDR3 region has the DNA TGTGCCAGCAGTGACCTACTAGCCGGGGAGCTGTTTTTT. Translated: CASSDLLAGELFF. Together with reference TRBV9 and TRBJ2-2, the CDR3 gives the full variable domain: DSGVTQTPKHLITATGQRVTLRCSPRSGDLSVYWYQQSLDQGLQFLIQYYNGEERAKGNILERFSAQQFPDLHSELNLSSLELGDSALYFCASSDLLAGELFFGEGSRLTVL.